This TCR beta chain was captured in a study of naive and memory T cell subsets. From germline, CDR1 is SGHAT and CDR2 FQNNGV. The junction had 5 bases not matched to a gene; V was cut back by 5 bases and J by 3 bases. The length of the CDR3 is 15 residues. Regarding the study as a whole: There was no ground truth to check naive and memory subset results.

This clonotype was seen repeatedly, ten times or more. Its specificity is unknown. An equimolar mix of two oligonucleotides served as the beta constant-region primer for TRBC1 and TRBC2. Nested alpha and beta constant-region primers with the SP2 primer drove four PCR rounds on ligated cDNA. Each CDR3 protein is one row after TCRdb ran MiXCR on the UMI-ligation and nested PCR reads. Of some 82,000 distinct CDR3 sequences listed, approximately 9.2% are singletons. The chain employs TRBV11-2 and TRBJ2-3; 10 nucleotides agree with TRBD2. The source is a human donor in good health. Sequences were obtained from naive CD8+ T cells from blood. The CDR3 region has the DNA TGTGCCAGCAGCGCTAGCGGGAGCCCTACAGATACGCAGTATTTT. Translating gives CASSASGSPTDTQYF.